A selection of T cell receptor beta chains follows, all from one sample in a study of response to subunit inactivated influenza vaccine. A single record per CDR3 protein comes from TCRdb applying MiXCR to the RT-PCR reads. The data show about 500,000 distinct CDR3 sequences, with roughly 7.9% seen just once and about an eighth held by the top ten. The sample was PBMCs from blood, taken around 25 months after vaccination. The receptor set was obtained from a man between 50 and 70 years old who received an inactivated influenza vaccine. Both conserved end residues are part of each CDR3. Each record gives: D gene, V gene, clone size, J gene, CDR3 DNA, CDR3 protein. A D gene is named only where the DNA matches it firmly. The size field is filled for only some rows; it gives once, few, many or a size class.

d_gene: -; v_gene: TRBV5-1; abundance: few; j_gene: TRBJ2-2; CDR3nt: TGCGCCAGTTCCCCTTGGTTTTCCGCAGCAGCGAACACCGGGGAGCTGTTTTTT; CDR3aa: CASSPWFSAAANTGELFF
d_gene: TRBD2; v_gene: TRBV7-2; abundance: many; j_gene: TRBJ2-3; CDR3nt: TGTGCCAGCAGCTCTAGACTAGCGGGGGGGACGGATACGCAGTATTTT; CDR3aa: CASSSRLAGGTDTQYF
d_gene: -; v_gene: TRBV20-1; abundance: -; j_gene: TRBJ1-6; CDR3nt: TGCAGTGCTAGGCCACGGGGCATCTCCTATAATTCACCCCTCCACTTT; CDR3aa: CSARPRGISYNSPLHF
d_gene: TRBD2; v_gene: TRBV20-1; abundance: many; j_gene: TRBJ2-1; CDR3nt: TGCAGTGCTAGAGGCGGGAGCAACAATGAGCAGTTCTTC; CDR3aa: CSARGGSNNEQFF
d_gene: TRBD2; v_gene: TRBV12-3/TRBV12-4; abundance: -; j_gene: TRBJ2-4; CDR3nt: TGTGCCAGCAGTCCACTAGCGGGGGGCGGGGAAATTCAGTACTTC; CDR3aa: CASSPLAGGGEIQYF
d_gene: TRBD1; v_gene: TRBV5-1; abundance: few; j_gene: TRBJ1-6; CDR3nt: TGCGCCAGCAGCTTCGGACAGGGACGGGAATCACCCCTCCACTTT; CDR3aa: CASSFGQGRESPLHF
d_gene: -; v_gene: TRBV7-6; abundance: few; j_gene: TRBJ1-2; CDR3nt: TGTGCCAGCAGCCCTGGGACCCTCAAGGATGGCTATGGCTACACCTTC; CDR3aa: CASSPGTLKDGYGYTF
d_gene: -; v_gene: TRBV4-1; abundance: -; j_gene: TRBJ2-7; CDR3nt: TGCGCCAGCAGCCAACACGGGCAGGACGAGCAGTACTTC; CDR3aa: CASSQHGQDEQYF
d_gene: -; v_gene: TRBV2; abundance: -; j_gene: TRBJ1-6; CDR3nt: TGTGCCAGCAGTGACAGGTTGGGTTCACCCCTCCACTTT; CDR3aa: CASSDRLGSPLHF
d_gene: TRBD1; v_gene: TRBV12-3/TRBV12-4; abundance: many; j_gene: TRBJ1-4; CDR3nt: TGTGCCAGCAGTTTAGCAGGGGGCAGGGAAAAACTGTTTTTT; CDR3aa: CASSLAGGREKLFF
d_gene: -; v_gene: TRBV9; abundance: -; j_gene: TRBJ2-2; CDR3nt: TGTGCCAGCAGCGTAGGCCTCCGCGTCGACACCGGGGAGCTGTTTTTT; CDR3aa: CASSVGLRVDTGELFF
d_gene: -; v_gene: TRBV7-9; abundance: many; j_gene: TRBJ2-1; CDR3nt: TGTGCCAGCAGCCAAATAGCGAATGAGCAGTTCTTC; CDR3aa: CASSQIANEQFF
d_gene: TRBD2; v_gene: TRBV6-5; abundance: few; j_gene: TRBJ2-2; CDR3nt: TGTGCCAGCAGTTACCAGGGACTAGCGGGCCGGGGCGGGGAGCTGTTTTTT; CDR3aa: CASSYQGLAGRGGELFF
d_gene: -; v_gene: TRBV5-5; abundance: -; j_gene: TRBJ1-1; CDR3nt: TGTGCCAGCAGCTCGGGGCCGGTCACTGAAGCTTTCTTT; CDR3aa: CASSSGPVTEAFF
d_gene: -; v_gene: TRBV4-3; abundance: few; j_gene: TRBJ2-7; CDR3nt: TGCGCCAGCAGCCCCGTCTGGGGGAACGAGCAGTACTTC; CDR3aa: CASSPVWGNEQYF
d_gene: -; v_gene: TRBV6-2/TRBV6-3; abundance: many; j_gene: TRBJ2-2; CDR3nt: TGTGCCAGCAGTTACTCTACGAGCAGACCCACCGGGGAGCTGTTTTTT; CDR3aa: CASSYSTSRPTGELFF
d_gene: -; v_gene: TRBV5-1; abundance: few; j_gene: TRBJ2-7; CDR3nt: TGCGCCAGCAGCTTGGGACCCAACGCCAACGAGCAGTACTTC; CDR3aa: CASSLGPNANEQYF
d_gene: -; v_gene: TRBV29-1; abundance: few; j_gene: TRBJ2-2; CDR3nt: TGCAGCGTTGAGAAAGGAGGGGGGGCCGGGGAGCTGTTTTTT; CDR3aa: CSVEKGGGAGELFF
d_gene: TRBD2; v_gene: TRBV5-1; abundance: few; j_gene: TRBJ2-2; CDR3nt: TGCGCCAGCAGTCGGACTAGCGGGGGGGCCGGATCCGGGGAGCTGTTTTTT; CDR3aa: CASSRTSGGAGSGELFF
d_gene: -; v_gene: TRBV4-2; abundance: -; j_gene: TRBJ2-7; CDR3nt: TGTGCCAGCAGCCCTCAAACCAAGGGCTACGAGCAGTACTTC; CDR3aa: CASSPQTKGYEQYF
d_gene: -; v_gene: TRBV20-1; abundance: -; j_gene: TRBJ2-3; CDR3nt: TGCAGTGCCGCCCCCCAGATCACAGATACGCAGTATTTT; CDR3aa: CSAAPQITDTQYF
d_gene: TRBD2; v_gene: TRBV9; abundance: few; j_gene: TRBJ2-3; CDR3nt: TGTGCCAGCAGCGGAGCGGGAAACGGCGGCACAGATACGCAGTATTTT; CDR3aa: CASSGAGNGGTDTQYF
d_gene: TRBD2; v_gene: TRBV12-3/TRBV12-4; abundance: many; j_gene: TRBJ2-1; CDR3nt: TGTGCCAGCAGGAGTAGCGGGACGAGCTCCTACAATGAGCAGTTCTTC; CDR3aa: CASRSSGTSSYNEQFF